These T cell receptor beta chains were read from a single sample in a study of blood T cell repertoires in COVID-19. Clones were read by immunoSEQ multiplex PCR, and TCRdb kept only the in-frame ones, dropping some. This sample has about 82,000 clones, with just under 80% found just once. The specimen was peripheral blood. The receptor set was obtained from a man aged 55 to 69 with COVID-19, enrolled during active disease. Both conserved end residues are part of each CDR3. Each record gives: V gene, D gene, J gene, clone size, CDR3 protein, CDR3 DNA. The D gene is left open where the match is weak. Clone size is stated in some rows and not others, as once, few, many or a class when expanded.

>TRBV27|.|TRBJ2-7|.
CASSPLLAYEQYF
TGTGCCAGCAGCCCTCTTCTAGCGTACGAGCAGTACTTC
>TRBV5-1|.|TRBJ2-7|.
CASRRTDSYYEQYF
TGCGCCAGCAGGCGGACAGATTCCTACTACGAGCAGTACTTC
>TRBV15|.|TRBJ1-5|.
CATSRSTLDQPQHF
TGTGCCACCAGCAGAAGCACCCTAGATCAGCCCCAGCATTTT
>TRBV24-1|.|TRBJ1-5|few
CATSDSTGGDQPQHF
TGTGCCACCAGTGATTCTACCGGGGGAGATCAGCCCCAGCATTTT
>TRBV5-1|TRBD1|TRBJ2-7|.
CASSAGQGTYEQYF
TGCGCCAGCAGCGCGGGACAGGGGACCTACGAGCAGTACTTC
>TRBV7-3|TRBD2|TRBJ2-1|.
CASSLGTSGGILWNEQFF
TGTGCCAGCAGCTTAGGGACTAGCGGGGGGATCCTCTGGAATGAGCAGTTCTTC
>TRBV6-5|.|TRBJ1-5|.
CASSTGLSRPQHF
TGTGCCAGCAGCACAGGGTTATCTAGGCCCCAGCATTTT
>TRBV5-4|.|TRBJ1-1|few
CASSWTGDTEAFF
TGTGCCAGCTCTTGGACGGGGGACACTGAAGCTTTCTTT
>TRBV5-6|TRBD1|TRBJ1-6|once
CASSLYRGVNNSPLHF
TGTGCCAGCAGCTTGTACAGGGGGGTAAATAATTCACCCCTCCACTTT
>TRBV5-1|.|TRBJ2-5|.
CASSFQLGGGEETQYF
TGCGCCAGCAGCTTTCAGCTTGGAGGGGGCGAAGAGACCCAGTACTTC
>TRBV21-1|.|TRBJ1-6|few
CASSKEWDRGRSPLHF
TGTGCCAGCAGCAAAGAGTGGGACAGGGGGCGGTCACCCCTCCACTTT
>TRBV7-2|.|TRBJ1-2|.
CASSAQSQSGGYTF
TGTGCCAGCAGCGCCCAAAGCCAGTCGGGAGGCTACACCTTC
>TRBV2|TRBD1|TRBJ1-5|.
CASSRSIDRVGQPQHF
TGTGCCAGCAGCCGATCTATCGACAGGGTAGGGCAGCCCCAGCATTTT
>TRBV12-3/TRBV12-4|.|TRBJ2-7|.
CASSFGRYEQYF
TGTGCCAGCAGTTTCGGCAGGTACGAGCAGTACTTC
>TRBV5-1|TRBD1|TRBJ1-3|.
CASSLDSGTGADTIYF
TGCGCCAGCAGCTTGGATTCCGGGACAGGGGCGGACACCATATATTTT
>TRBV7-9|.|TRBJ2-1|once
CASSPGEGDFYNEQFF
TGTGCCAGCAGTCCAGGTGAGGGGGATTTCTACAATGAGCAGTTCTTC
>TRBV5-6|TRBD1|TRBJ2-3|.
CASSRRTGGYADTQYF
TGTGCCAGCAGCAGACGGACAGGGGGCTACGCAGATACGCAGTATTTT
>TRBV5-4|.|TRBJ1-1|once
CASSQARATLGSEAFF
TGTGCCAGCAGCCAAGCCAGGGCGACACTCGGTTCTGAAGCTTTCTTT
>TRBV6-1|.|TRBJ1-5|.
CASSERTPGGGQPQHF
TGTGCCAGCAGTGAACGGACTCCCGGGGGAGGTCAGCCCCAGCATTTT
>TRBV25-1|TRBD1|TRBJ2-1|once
CASSVETGGSGQFF
TGTGCCAGCAGTGTCGAGACAGGGGGCTCGGGGCAGTTCTTC
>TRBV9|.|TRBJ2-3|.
CASSSTLSGYGTDTQYF
TGTGCCAGCAGCTCAACACTTAGCGGATACGGCACAGATACGCAGTATTTT
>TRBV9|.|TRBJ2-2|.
CASSVEGGVNTGELFF
TGTGCCAGCAGCGTAGAGGGCGGGGTGAACACCGGGGAGCTGTTTTTT
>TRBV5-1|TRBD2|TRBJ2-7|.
CASSYGLAGDEQYF
TGCGCCAGCAGCTACGGACTAGCGGGAGACGAGCAGTACTTC
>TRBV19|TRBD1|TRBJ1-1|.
CASSIDHEGTGGEMAEAFF
TGTGCCAGTAGTATAGATCATGAGGGGACAGGGGGCGAGATGGCTGAAGCTTTCTTT
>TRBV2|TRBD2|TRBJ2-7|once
CASGATSGRSYEQYF
TGTGCCAGCGGGGCCACTAGCGGGAGGTCCTACGAGCAGTACTTC
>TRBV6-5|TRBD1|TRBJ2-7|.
CASRAGQGGIEQYF
TGTGCCAGCAGGGCCGGACAGGGGGGCATCGAGCAGTACTTC
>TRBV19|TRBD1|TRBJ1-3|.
CASSMDRGGRNTIYF
TGTGCCAGTAGTATGGACAGGGGAGGAAGAAACACCATATATTTT
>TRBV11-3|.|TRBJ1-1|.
CASSSTQGTEAFF
TGTGCCAGCAGCTCCACACAGGGCACTGAAGCTTTCTTT
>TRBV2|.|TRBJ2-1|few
CASTVTGGSAEQFF
TGTGCCAGCACTGTGACTGGGGGGTCGGCCGAGCAGTTCTTC
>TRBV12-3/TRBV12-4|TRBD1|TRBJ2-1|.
CASRTGTGNEQFF
TGTGCCAGTAGGACCGGGACAGGCAATGAGCAGTTCTTC
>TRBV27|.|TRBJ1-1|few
CASSERENTEAFF
TGTGCCAGCAGTGAACGGGAGAACACTGAAGCTTTCTTT
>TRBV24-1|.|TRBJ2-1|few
CATSDLGGNEQFF
TGTGCCACCAGTGATTTGGGAGGAAATGAGCAGTTCTTC
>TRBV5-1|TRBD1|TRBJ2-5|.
CASSGQGRETQYF
TGCGCCAGCAGCGGACAGGGTCGGGAGACCCAGTACTTC
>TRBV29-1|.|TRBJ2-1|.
CSVSVDSYNEQFF
TGCAGCGTCTCGGTGGACAGCTACAATGAGCAGTTCTTC
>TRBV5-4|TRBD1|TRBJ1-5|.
CASSLAGGHQPQHF
TGTGCCAGCAGCTTGGCAGGGGGGCATCAGCCCCAGCATTTT
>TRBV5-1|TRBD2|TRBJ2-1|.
CASSPLEAGRNEQFF
TGCGCCAGCAGCCCCCTTGAAGCGGGGAGGAATGAGCAGTTCTTC
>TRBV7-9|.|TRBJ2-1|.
CASSLAGQPSYNEQFF
TGTGCCAGCAGCTTAGCCGGACAGCCCTCCTACAATGAGCAGTTCTTC
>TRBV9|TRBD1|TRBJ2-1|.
CASSARGTGPSYNEQFF
TGTGCCAGCAGCGCACGTGGGACAGGTCCTTCCTACAATGAGCAGTTCTTC